These T cell receptor beta chains were read from a single sample in a study of T cells after yellow fever vaccination. TCRdb recomputed calls from the 5' RACE reads with MiXCR, one row per CDR3 protein. The repertoire holds some 350,000 distinct CDR3 sequences, with about 9.5% as singletons. The material sequenced was PBMCs, taken on the day of the first yellow fever vaccination. Receptor source: a man between 18 and 29 years old who received the YFV17D yellow fever vaccine. CDR3s include the opening cysteine and the closing phenylalanine or tryptophan. The D gene is left open where the match is weak. Size tells how often a clone was seen (once, few, many) or the class of an expanded clone, and some rows leave it out.

>13|TRBV20-1|many|NA|TRBJ1-5
TGCAGTGCTCCGGTTGGGGAACATCAGCCCCAGCATTTT
CSAPVGEHQPQHF
>15|TRBV7-2|few|NA|TRBJ1-6
TGTGCCAGCAGCCCATCCGGGAGTTGGAATTCACCCCTCCACTTT
CASSPSGSWNSPLHF
>16|TRBV4-2|NA|NA|TRBJ1-4
TGTGCCAGCAGCCAAGGGGGAGGGGTCGCTAATGAAAAACTGTTTTTT
CASSQGGGVANEKLFF
>13|TRBV9|NA|NA|TRBJ1-1
TGTGCCAGCAGCGGCGGGTGGAGCACTGAAGCTTTCTTT
CASSGGWSTEAFF
>17|TRBV5-5|few|TRBD1|TRBJ2-4
TGTGCCAGCAGCCGCCCGGGACAGGGGAGATCGGGGAACATTCAGTACTTC
CASSRPGQGRSGNIQYF
>14|TRBV6-5|many|NA|TRBJ1-4
TGTGCCAGCAGTTACTCGCCGGGGGACGAAAAACTGTTTTTT
CASSYSPGDEKLFF
>14|TRBV5-1|NA|TRBD2|TRBJ2-3
TGCGCCAGCAGCTTGGGACTGGGGGGGGATACGCAGTATTTT
CASSLGLGGDTQYF
>14|TRBV20-1|few|NA|TRBJ1-2
TGCAGTGCTAGAGGGGACACTGCTAACTATGGCTACACCTTC
CSARGDTANYGYTF
>15|TRBV20-1|few|TRBD2|TRBJ2-2
TGCAGTGCTAGCGTCGGGCTAGCGGGGGGCGGGGAGCTGTTTTTT
CSASVGLAGGGELFF
>15|TRBV5-1|few|NA|TRBJ2-1
TGCGCCAGCACCCGACCGTCCCAAGGGTACAATGAGCAGTTCTTC
CASTRPSQGYNEQFF
>11|TRBV5-1|few|NA|TRBJ2-5
TGCGCCAGCAGCTTCGACGAGACCCAGTACTTC
CASSFDETQYF
>13|TRBV1|few|NA|TRBJ2-1
TGCACACCCGGGACTAGCGCCTACAATGAGCAGTTCTTC
CTPGTSAYNEQFF
>14|TRBV10-3|few|NA|TRBJ2-1
TGTGCCATCAGTGAAGTAGCTTCCGACAATGAGCAGTTCTTC
CAISEVASDNEQFF
>14|TRBV27|NA|NA|TRBJ2-7
TGTGCCGGCAGTTTACGGTTTGGAGCCTACGAGCAGTACTTC
CAGSLRFGAYEQYF
>14|TRBV7-9|few|NA|TRBJ2-5
TGTGCCAGCAGCCCCCCCCGGGCGCGAGAGACCCAGTACTTC
CASSPPRARETQYF
>16|TRBV5-1|many|NA|TRBJ2-1
TGCGCCAGCAGCATGGAGGGGGCATCCTCCTACAATGAGCAGTTCTTC
CASSMEGASSYNEQFF
>15|TRBV4-1|NA|NA|TRBJ1-5
TGCGCCAGCAGCCAAGATTGGATTAGCAATCAGCCCCAGCATTTT
CASSQDWISNQPQHF